Listed below are T cell receptor beta chains from one sample, sequenced in a study of CD8+ T cells in alopecia areata. TCRdb's copy holds only in-frame clones and misses some; the assay was immunoSEQ multiplex PCR. The table records around 180,000 clones, 60% of them present only once. Sequenced material: CD4+ T cells sorted from blood, taken at week 24, from a patient treated with tofacitinib. Receptors were obtained from a human donor with alopecia areata. Each CDR3 is given with its conserved first and last residue. D genes are given only for firm matches. Size values are once, few and many counts, or a class for expanded clones, and some rows have none.

j_call clone_size d_call v_call cdr3_nt cdr3_aa
TRBJ1-2 NA TRBD1 TRBV27 TGTGCCAGCAGTTTAGCGGGACAGGTGAGGTCTTCCTATGGCTACACCTTC CASSLAGQVRSSYGYTF
TRBJ2-6 NA TRBD1 TRBV7-2 TGTGCCAGCAGCTCAAAAACAGGGGTAACCAACGTCCTGACTTTC CASSSKTGVTNVLTF
TRBJ1-2 NA NA TRBV25-1 TGTGCCAGCAGTGATCTGGCTGCGGCTAACTATGGCTACACCTTC CASSDLAAANYGYTF
TRBJ2-7 NA NA TRBV6-1 TGTGCCAGCAGTGAAGCAAACCGATCTAAGCAGTACTTC CASSEANRSKQYF
TRBJ2-7 once NA TRBV20-1 TGCAGTGCTAGAGCCAGCTACGAGCAGTACTTC CSARASYEQYF
TRBJ2-7 few TRBD2 TRBV4-1 TGCGCCAGCAGCCGGGGACTAGCGGGATCCTACGAGCAGTACTTC CASSRGLAGSYEQYF
TRBJ2-5 NA TRBD1 TRBV7-6 TGTGCCAGCAGCTTAATGGGGACAGGGAAAACCCAGTACTTC CASSLMGTGKTQYF
TRBJ1-1 NA NA TRBV29-1 TGCAGCGGTTCGCAGGGGTCCAACACTGAAGCTTTCTTT CSGSQGSNTEAFF
TRBJ2-3 few TRBD1 TRBV10-3 TGTGCCATCAGTGTTGACAGGGCTCGCACAGATACGCAGTATTTT CAISVDRARTDTQYF
TRBJ2-7 NA TRBD1 TRBV7-2 TGTGCCAGCAGTCGACAGGGAACCCTTTCCAACGAGCAGTACTTC CASSRQGTLSNEQYF
TRBJ2-7 NA TRBD1 TRBV19 TGTGCCAGTAGTCCCCGACAGGGTGGGCCCTACGAGCAGTACTTC CASSPRQGGPYEQYF
TRBJ2-5 once NA TRBV6-1 TGTGCCAGCAGTGAGGCAGATCAAGAGACCCAGTACTTC CASSEADQETQYF
TRBJ2-3 NA NA TRBV15 TGTGCCACCAGCATGGGACGCGATACGCAGTATTTT CATSMGRDTQYF
TRBJ2-2 once NA TRBV4-3 TGCGCCAGCAGCCAAGTACTGGACACCTACACCGGGGAGCTGTTTTTT CASSQVLDTYTGELFF
TRBJ1-2 NA TRBD1 TRBV29-1 TGCAGCGGACGAACAGGGGACTATGGCTACACCTTC CSGRTGDYGYTF
TRBJ2-1 many NA TRBV7-7 TGTGCCAGCAGCTTAGCACCAGCGGTCGATGAGCAGTTCTTC CASSLAPAVDEQFF
TRBJ2-1 few TRBD1 TRBV7-2 TGTGCCAGCAGCTTCAACAGGGGAAATGAGCAGTTCTTC CASSFNRGNEQFF
TRBJ2-3 NA TRBD1 TRBV11-3 TGTGCCAGCAGCTTAGGGGACAGGACCCTAGATACGCAGTATTTT CASSLGDRTLDTQYF